The 16 T cell receptor beta chains below come from one sample, sequenced in a study of cytomegalovirus exposure and HLA in healthy donors. Primers: 60 Vbeta forward and 13 Jbeta reverse. Assay: immunoSEQ multiplex PCR; the TCRdb copy retains only in-frame clones and omits some. The sample contains about 150,000 clones, roughly 85% of which appear only once. The sequencing sample was made of PBMCs. These receptors were taken from a male donor in good health and CMV-seronegative.

The chain is built from TRBV28 and TRBJ2-7, with 8 positions matching TRBD2. The CDR3 totals 14 residues. Trimming at V came to 3 bases and at J to 0 bases, leaving 1 base not matched to a gene. The germline V gene has CDR1 MDHEN and CDR2 SYDVKM. As DNA, the CDR3 is TGTGCCAGCAGTTTCGGGACTAGCTCCTACGAGCAGTACTTC. This encodes CASSFGTSSYEQYF.

The rearrangement links TRBV7-2 to TRBJ1-3; D uncertain. Germline V gene sequence: CDR1 SGHTA, CDR2 FQGNSA. The CDR3 runs 13 residues. V lost 1 base and J 4 bases, leaving 5 bases between the germline ends. CDR3 protein: CASSLDNGNTIYF. CDR3 bases: TGTGCCAGCAGCTTAGACAACGGAAACACCATATATTTT.

The chain combines TRBV19 with TRBJ1-1; D possibly corresponds to TRBD1 (5 bases). With 4 bases removed from V and 4 bases from J, the gap between germline ends came to 7 bases. There are 12 residues in the CDR3. CDR1 is LNHDA, CDR2 SQIVND, per germline (reference sequence). The CDR3 nucleotides read TGTGCCAGTAGTAACGGGGGCACTGAAGCTTTCTTT. Protein: CASSNGGTEAFF.

V gene TRBV2 combines with J gene TRBJ2-1, with 9 bases identical to TRBD2. V shed 7 bases, J shed 8 bases, and the junction held 18 bases outside the gene matches. The CDR3 spans 17 residues. The germline gives CDR1 SNHLY, CDR2 FYNNEI. CDR3 residues: CASTPSALAGTGDEQFF. The CDR3, as DNA: TGTGCCAGCACCCCCTCGGCGCTAGCGGGGACTGGCGATGAGCAGTTCTTC.

The chain links TRBV7-9 to TRBJ1-1; the D is unclear. The CDR3 runs to 16 residues. V lost 5 bases and J 3 bases, leaving 19 bases between the germline ends. Germline lookup yields CDR1 SEHNR and CDR2 FQNEAQ (reference sequence). The CDR3 region is CASSLDGGVQDTEAFF. In nucleotides, the CDR3 is TGTGCCAGCAGCCTAGACGGCGGGGTTCAGGACACTGAAGCTTTCTTT.

The sample holds one count of this clone. The chain employs TRBV28 and TRBJ2-5; 9 positions match TRBD2. Trimming removed 2 bases from V and 4 bases from J; junction bases left unmatched: 17. The CDR3 has 19 residues. CDR1 MDHEN and CDR2 SYDVKM come from the germline V gene. This CDR3 reads CASSLIPKREREEAETQYF. The CDR3 DNA reads TGTGCCAGCAGTTTAATCCCCAAGCGTGAGCGGGAGGAAGCAGAGACCCAGTACTTC.

Details on this clone: A read error may be the cause here, since a much bigger clone is one base away. The chain is built from TRBV7-3 and TRBJ2-7; D remains unclear. The CDR3 has 12 amino acids. Germline-derived CDR1 and CDR2 are SGHTA and FQGTGA. V was clipped by 5 bases and J by 3 bases, with 8 bases between them. The CDR3 loop is CASSPTGYEQYF. The CDR3 region has the DNA TGTGCCAGCAGCCCAACTGGCTACGAGCAGTACTTC.

The chain carries TRBV4-3 and TRBJ2-1; D is unclear. V was trimmed by 4 bases and J by 0 bases, leaving 10 bases between them. The length of the CDR3 is 15 residues. Germline CDR1 and CDR2: LGHNA and YSLEER. The CDR3 DNA reads TGCGCCAGCAGCCCCATTCGGAGCTCCTACAATGAGCAGTTCTTC. Translating it yields CASSPIRSSYNEQFF.

This rearrangement joins TRBV4-2 to TRBJ1-2; 9 positions agree with TRBD1. Germline values: CDR1 LGHNA, CDR2 YNFKEQ. V lost 4 bases, J lost 4 bases, and 10 bases stayed unmatched. The CDR3 has 16 residues. This chain's CDR3 is CASSPQTGGELYGYTF. The DNA of the CDR3 is TGTGCCAGCAGCCCCCAGACAGGGGGTGAGCTCTATGGCTACACCTTC.

The chain employs TRBV5-6 and TRBJ2-1; D is perhaps TRBD2 (7 bases). The germline gives CDR1 SGHDT, CDR2 YYEEEE. There are 15 residues in the CDR3. The germline V and J ends were trimmed by 4 bases and 9 bases, with 20 bases remaining between them. In DNA, the CDR3 is TGTGCCAGCAGCCCCCCGGGGGGCCCAACGGGTGAGCAGTTCTTC. The encoded protein is CASSPPGGPTGEQFF.

As concerns this clone: An end of the junction differs from the germline gene, which may be a read error. This chain uses TRBV7-8 with TRBJ1-2, with 8 bases that match TRBD1. This CDR3 spans 12 amino acids. Germline V gene lookup returns CDR1 SGHVS and CDR2 FQNEAQ. The CDR3 coding sequence is TGTGCCAGCAGCCTTCCGGACAGGGAGGAGTCCTTC. Translation gives CASSLPDREESF. The complete variable domain, with remaining parts taken from reference TRBV7-8 and TRBJ1-2, reads GAGVSQSPRYKVAKRGQDVALRCDPISGHVSLFWYQQALGQGPEFLTYFQNEAQLDKSGLPSDRFFAERPEGSVSTLKIQRTQQEDSAVYLCASSLPDREESFGSGTRLTVV.

The J gene is TRBJ2-7, the V gene TRBV5-4; 9 bases line up with TRBD2. The CDR3 totals 16 residues. The V segment lost 2 bases and the J segment 3 bases; nucleotides outside the gene matches: 9. The germline V gene encodes CDR1 SGHNT and CDR2 YYREEE (reference sequence). The CDR3 DNA reads as TGTGCCAGCAGCTTTGTCCTAGCGGGAAGCTTCTACGAGCAGTACTTC. Its protein product is CASSFVLAGSFYEQYF.

The chain joins TRBV29-1 to TRBJ1-4, with a weak D call TRBD1 (5 bases). Germline CDR1 reads SQVTM; CDR2 reads ANQGSEA. CDR3 length equals 14 residues. V lost 8 bases, J lost 3 bases, and 16 bases lay in between. For the CDR3, the DNA is TGCAGCATACAGCAGGGAGGGGCTAATGAAAAACTGTTTTTT. Amino acid sequence: CSIQQGGANEKLFF.

This clone appeared a single time. The chain uses TRBV2 and TRBJ1-1; D is unresolved. Deletions cut 3 bases from V and 0 bases from J, with 17 bases between. The CDR3 length is 17 residues. Germline V gives CDR1 SNHLY, CDR2 FYNNEI. The CDR3 nucleotides read TGTGCCAGCAGTGAGAGCCCCTCACCGACTCTGAACACTGAAGCTTTCTTT. This codes for CASSESPSPTLNTEAFF.

This chain uses TRBV11-2 with TRBJ2-3, with D unclear. V lost 0 bases to trimming and J lost 7 bases, with 11 bases between them. CDR1 and CDR2 from the germline V gene are SGHAT and FQNNGV. CDR3 size: 14 residues. CDR3 sequence: CASSLDPRRNTQYF. CDR3 bases: TGTGCCAGCAGCTTAGATCCCCGGCGGAATACGCAGTATTTT.

The CDR3 reads CASSFRDRGNEQFF. CDR3 nucleotide sequence: TGTGCCAGCAGTTTCAGGGACAGGGGCAATGAGCAGTTCTTC. The chain links TRBV28 to TRBJ2-1; TRBD1 matches 10 bases. Trimming at V came to 3 bases and at J to 6 bases, leaving 2 bases not matched to a gene. Germline V gene data show CDR1 as MDHEN and CDR2 as SYDVKM. This CDR3 comprises 14 residues.